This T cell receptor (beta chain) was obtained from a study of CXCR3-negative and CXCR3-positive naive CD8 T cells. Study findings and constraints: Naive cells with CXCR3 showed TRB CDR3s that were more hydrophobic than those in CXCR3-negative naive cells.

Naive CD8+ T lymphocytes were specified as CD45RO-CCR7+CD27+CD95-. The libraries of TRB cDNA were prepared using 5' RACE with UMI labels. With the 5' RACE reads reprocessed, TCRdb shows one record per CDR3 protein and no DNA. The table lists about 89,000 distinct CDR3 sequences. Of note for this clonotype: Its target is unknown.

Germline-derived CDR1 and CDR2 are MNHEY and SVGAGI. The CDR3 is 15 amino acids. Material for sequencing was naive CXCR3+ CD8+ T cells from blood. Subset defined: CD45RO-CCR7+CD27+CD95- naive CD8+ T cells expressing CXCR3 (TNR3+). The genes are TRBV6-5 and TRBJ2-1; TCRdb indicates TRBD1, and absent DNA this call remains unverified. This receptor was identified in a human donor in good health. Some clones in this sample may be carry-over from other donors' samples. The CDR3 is CASRLSPGPQGQGFF.